The 23 T cell receptor beta chains below were found in one sample sequenced in a study of shared clonotypes between healthy human individuals. Libraries were prepared by immunoSEQ multiplex PCR; TCRdb keeps only in-frame clonotypes and omits some of them. The sample includes some 2.3 million clones, 85% to 95% of them seen just once. Sequencing input: naive CD4+ T cells from PBMCs. The subset was: CD45RA+ positively selected. These receptors originate from a man between 18 and 35 years old in good health. Some clones in this sample may be carry-over from other donors' samples.

The V and J genes are TRBV14 and TRBJ2-1, with TRBD1 matching over 8 bases. V was pared by 4 bases and J by 6 bases, with 5 bases of the junction left unmatched. CDR3 length: 14 residues. Germline V lookup: CDR1 SGHDN, CDR2 FVKESK. This CDR3 reads CASSPPDRVNEQFF. CDR3 nucleotide sequence: TGTGCCAGCAGCCCGCCGGACAGGGTCAATGAGCAGTTCTTC.

The rearrangement links TRBV27 to TRBJ2-7; TRBD1 matches at 9 bases. CDR3 length equals 14 residues. Per germline, CDR1 MNHEY and CDR2 SMNVEV (reference sequence). Losses at the gene ends were 7 bases for V and 7 bases for J; bases not matched to a gene: 11. The CDR3 spells CASTRDRASLEQYF. CDR3 DNA sequence: TGTGCCAGCACCCGGGACAGGGCCTCCTTGGAGCAGTACTTC.

This chain connects TRBV9 to TRBJ2-2, with TRBD1 matching 8 bases. Losses at the gene ends were 3 bases for V and 6 bases for J; bases not matched to a gene: 7. Looked up from germline, CDR1 is SGDLS and CDR2 is YYNGEE. The CDR3 consists of 15 residues. CDR3 bases: TGTGCCAGCAGCGCAGTACAGGGGGGAGCCGGGGAGCTGTTTTTT. Protein product: CASSAVQGGAGELFF.

This chain uses TRBV7-2 with TRBJ1-1; D is possibly TRBD1 (5 bases). The CDR3 contains 13 residues. Trimming removed 5 bases from V and 10 bases from J, with 17 bases in between. Germline lookup yields CDR1 SGHTA and CDR2 FQGNSA. Here the CDR3 DNA reads TGTGCCAGCAGCCCGACGTGGGGCATCGGAGCTTTCTTT. Amino acids: CASSPTWGIGAFF.

V is TRBV5-6 and J is TRBJ2-7; D gene ambiguous. V lost 2 bases and J lost 5, with 8 bases in between. Germline assignment: CDR1 SGHDT and CDR2 YYEEEE. This CDR3 contains 12 residues. The CDR3 nucleotides read TGTGCCAGCAGCTTCACTTTCGACGAGCAGTACTTC. Translating gives CASSFTFDEQYF. Based on the CDR3 plus reference TRBV5-6 and TRBJ2-7, the full variable domain is DAGVTQSPTHLIKTRGQQVTLRCSPKSGHDTVSWYQQALGQGPQFIFQYYEEEERQRGNFPDRFSGHQFPNYSSELNVNALLLGDSALYLCASSFTFDEQYFGPGTRLTVT.

The V gene is TRBV29-1, the J gene TRBJ1-1; TRBD1 aligns across 7 bases. CDR1 SQVTM and CDR2 ANQGSEA come from the germline V gene. The V and J ends lost 3 bases and 3 bases, in that order; junction bases with no gene match: 4. The CDR3 has 13 amino acids. CDR3 sequence (DNA): TGCAGCGTTGAGTGGGACAGCTACACTGAAGCTTTCTTT. This translates into CSVEWDSYTEAFF. Drawing the rest from reference TRBV29-1 and TRBJ1-1, the complete variable domain is SAVISQKPSRDICQRGTSLTIQCQVDSQVTMMFWYRQQPGQSLTLIATANQGSEATYESGFVIDKFPISRPNLTFSTLTVSNMSPEDSSIYLCSVEWDSYTEAFFGQGTRLTVV.

Remarks on this clone: Distinct nucleotide sequences in the sample also encode this CDR3. The V call is TRBV7-3, the J call TRBJ1-3; D unclear. V lost 3 bases and J lost 0, with 6 bases in between. CDR3 length equals 14 residues. The V gene's germline CDR1 is SGHTA and CDR2 FQGTGA. The chain's CDR3 is CASSLGSSGNTIYF. The CDR3 nucleotides read TGTGCCAGCAGCTTGGGGAGCTCTGGAAACACCATATATTTT.

V and J are TRBV29-1 and TRBJ2-5; TRBD1 aligns across 8 bases. Germline values: CDR1 SQVTM, CDR2 ANQGSEA. After removal of 7 bases from V and 12 bases from J, the junction contained 16 bases not matched to a gene. The CDR3 is made up of 13 amino acids. The CDR3 bases are TGCAGCGCCCAGACAGGGGCGTGGGGGGTCGAGTACTTC. It encodes CSAQTGAWGVEYF.

V usage is TRBV30 and J usage is TRBJ2-3; 8 nucleotides line up with TRBD1. Unmatched junction bases numbered 6, after V lost 6 bases and J lost 4 bases. The CDR3 loop spans 13 amino acids. The germline V gene has CDR1 GTSNPN and CDR2 SVGIG (reference sequence). Here the CDR3 reads CACRIQGADTQYF. CDR3 nucleotide sequence: TGTGCCTGCCGAATACAGGGGGCAGATACGCAGTATTTT.

This chain joins TRBV7-8 and TRBJ2-7, with a weak D call TRBD2 (7 bases). The CDR3 length is 14 residues. V gave up 1 base and J gave up 6 bases, with 13 bases separating them. Germline loops: CDR1 SGHVS, CDR2 FQNEAQ. CDR3 nucleotides: TGTGCCAGCAGCTTAGAGGGGGGGTCTTCCGAGCAGTACTTC. Its translation: CASSLEGGSSEQYF.

This clone was seen a single time. The J gene is TRBJ2-7, the V gene TRBV21-1; the D segment call TRBD1 is taken from the table without a DNA check. TRBV21-1 is given as a pseudogene. The CDR3 loop spans 16 amino acids. The CDR3 nucleotides read TGTGCCAGCAGGATAACCGGGACAGCAAACACCTACGAGCAGTACTTC. It translates to CASRITGTANTYEQYF.

This rearrangement joins TRBV5-6 to TRBJ1-4; D gene unclear. With 1 base removed from V and 4 bases from J, the gap between germline ends came to 8 bases. The length of the CDR3 is 14 residues. CDR1 and CDR2 from the germline V gene are SGHDT and YYEEEE. In DNA, the CDR3 is TGTGCCAGCAGCTTGACAGCACTTAATGAAAAACTGTTTTTT. It is translated as CASSLTALNEKLFF.

The chain uses TRBV15 and TRBJ1-5; TRBD1 might be the D (6 bases). CDR3 length: 17 amino acids. V lost 0 bases and J 1 base, leaving 13 bases between the germline ends. Looked up from germline, CDR1 is LNHNV and CDR2 is YYDKDF (reference sequence). Here the CDR3 DNA reads TGTGCCACCAGCAGAGATCTGTTGGGGGCGAGCAATCAGCCCCAGCATTTT. This gives the protein CATSRDLLGASNQPQHF.

The chain carries TRBV5-1 and TRBJ2-5; 14 positions match TRBD2. Germline-derived CDR1 and CDR2 are SGHRS and YFSETQ. The CDR3 spans 18 residues. Germline trimming cut 8 bases from V and 5 bases from J; bases unmatched to any gene: 17. CDR3 DNA sequence: TGCGCCAGTACGAAACGACTAGCGGGAGGGCCCCAGTGGGAGACCCAGTACTTC. Its translation is CASTKRLAGGPQWETQYF.

The chain has TRBV7-2 and TRBJ2-7; D unresolved. The germline CDR1 and CDR2 sequences are SGHTA and FQGNSA. With 5 bases removed from V and 0 bases from J, the gap between germline ends came to 11 bases. The CDR3 contains 14 residues. CDR3 sequence reads: CASSPVASSYEQYF. In DNA, the CDR3 is TGTGCCAGCAGCCCGGTGGCCAGCTCCTACGAGCAGTACTTC.

This chain connects TRBV10-2 to TRBJ2-1; D perhaps matches TRBD1 (5 bases). There are 13 residues in the CDR3. Trimming stripped 2 bases from V and 6 bases from J, with 8 bases between. Looked up from germline, CDR1 is WSHSY and CDR2 is SAAADI. CDR3 bases: TGCGCCAGCAGTGAGAGCAGGGTCAATGAGCAGTTCTTC. Its translation is CASSESRVNEQFF.

This clone was seen a handful of times. This sample includes further DNA sequences coding for the same CDR3. This chain links TRBV30 with TRBJ1-1, with D unresolved. The CDR3 is 13 amino acids. V lost 5 bases and J 1 base, leaving 11 bases between the germline ends. The germline V gene encodes CDR1 GTSNPN and CDR2 SVGIG (reference sequence). The CDR3 reads CAWSAQPNTEAFF. The CDR3 DNA is TGTGCCTGGTCGGCACAACCGAACACTGAAGCTTTCTTT.

The chain combines TRBV6-5 with TRBJ1-2; 10 bases match TRBD1. CDR1 is MNHEY and CDR2 is SVGAGI in the germline V gene. The length of the CDR3 is 15 residues. J gave up 7 bases and V 2 bases, and 7 bases lay outside the gene matches. CDR3 in amino acids: CASSYRGQGEFGYTF. DNA of the CDR3: TGTGCCAGCAGTTACCGAGGACAGGGGGAGTTTGGCTACACCTTC.

This chain uses TRBV29-1 with TRBJ1-1; 9 positions agree with TRBD1. With V trimmed by 3 bases and J by 11 bases, 7 bases remained unmatched. The length of the CDR3 is 12 residues. Per the germline V gene, CDR1 is SQVTM and CDR2 is ANQGSEA. DNA of the CDR3: TGCAGCGTTGAGGGACAGGGCTTAGATGCTTTCTTT. Translating gives CSVEGQGLDAFF.

This clone has a handful of counts. V and J are TRBV7-9 and TRBJ2-5; D gene uncertain. The CDR3 sequence is 13 residues long. V was cut by 0 bases and J by 1 base, with 3 bases left in between. Germline V gene sequence: CDR1 SEHNR, CDR2 FQNEAQ (reference sequence). CDR3 region: CASSLASQETQYF. The CDR3 DNA follows: TGTGCCAGCAGCTTAGCCAGCCAAGAGACCCAGTACTTC.

This clone occurred once. The rearrangement joins TRBV18 to TRBJ2-2, with 12 positions matching TRBD2. Germline trimming cut 6 bases from V and 1 base from J; bases unmatched to any gene: 9. The CDR3 runs 18 residues. CDR1 KGHSH and CDR2 LQKENI come from the germline V gene. The CDR3 region is CASSLNGLAGKNTGELFF. The CDR3, as DNA: TGTGCCAGCTCTCTGAACGGACTAGCGGGAAAGAACACCGGGGAGCTGTTTTTT. Drawing the rest from reference TRBV18 and TRBJ2-2, the complete variable domain is NAGVMQNPRHLVRRRGQEARLRCSPMKGHSHVYWYRQLPEEGLKFMVYLQKENIIDESGMPKERFSAEFPKEGPSILRIQQVVRGDSAAYFCASSLNGLAGKNTGELFFGEGSRLTVL.

The V call is TRBV6-6, the J call TRBJ2-1; TRBD1 aligns across 11 bases. The CDR3 totals 16 residues. J lost 5 bases, V lost 2 bases, and 5 bases had no gene match. The germline V gene encodes CDR1 MNHNY and CDR2 SVGAGI (reference sequence). The CDR3 coding sequence is TGTGCCAGCAGTTACCCCCCGGGACAGGGGGACAATGAGCAGTTCTTC. Its translation is CASSYPPGQGDNEQFF.

For this clone: In the same sample, other DNA sequences code for this CDR3. J is TRBJ2-3 and V is TRBV5-1, with 7 bases matching TRBD2. Trimming cost V 2 bases and J 1 base; bases outside gene matches: 1. This CDR3 contains 14 residues. Looked up from germline, CDR1 is SGHRS and CDR2 is YFSETQ. CDR3 sequence (DNA): TGCGCCAGCAGCTTTGCGGGAGGCACAGATACGCAGTATTTT. This gives the protein CASSFAGGTDTQYF.